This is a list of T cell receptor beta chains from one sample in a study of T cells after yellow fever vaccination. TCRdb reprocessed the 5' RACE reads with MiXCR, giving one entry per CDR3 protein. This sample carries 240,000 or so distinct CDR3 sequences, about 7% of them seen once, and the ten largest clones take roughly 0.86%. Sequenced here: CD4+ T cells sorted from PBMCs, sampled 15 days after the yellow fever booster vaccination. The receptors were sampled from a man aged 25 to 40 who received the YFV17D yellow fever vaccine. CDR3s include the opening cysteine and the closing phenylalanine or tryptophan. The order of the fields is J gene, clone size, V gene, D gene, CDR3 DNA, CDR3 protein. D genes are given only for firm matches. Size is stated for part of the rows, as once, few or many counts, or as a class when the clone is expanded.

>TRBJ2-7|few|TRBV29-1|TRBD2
TGCAGCGTTGGGCGGGGGTGGGACGAGCAGTACTTC
CSVGRGWDEQYF
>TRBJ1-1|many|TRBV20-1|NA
TGCAGTGCTAGGCATGGCGGTCTGAACACTGAAGCTTTCTTT
CSARHGGLNTEAFF
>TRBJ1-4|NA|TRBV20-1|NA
TGCAGTGCTAGAGAAGGGACAACTAATGAAAAACTGTTTTTT
CSAREGTTNEKLFF
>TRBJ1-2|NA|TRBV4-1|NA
TGCGCCAGCAGCCAAGCAGGGGTGACGGGGTATGGCTACACCTTC
CASSQAGVTGYGYTF
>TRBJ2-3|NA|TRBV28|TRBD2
TGTGCCAGCAGTTTGAATGGCGGGAGAGTAACAGATACGCAGTATTTT
CASSLNGGRVTDTQYF
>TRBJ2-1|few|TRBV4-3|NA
TGCGCCAGCAGCCGCGGGACAGACTCTCCGGTTGAGCAGTTCTTC
CASSRGTDSPVEQFF
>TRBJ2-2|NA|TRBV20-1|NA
TGCAGTGCCTTGGACAAACCGACCTACACCGGGGAGCTGTTTTTT
CSALDKPTYTGELFF
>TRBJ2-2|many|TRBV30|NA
TGTGCCTGGAGAGTTCTAGCGTCGACCGGGGAGCTGTTTTTT
CAWRVLASTGELFF
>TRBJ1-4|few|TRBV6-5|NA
TGTGCCAGCAGTTATACGACGGGGGAAAAACTGTTTTTT
CASSYTTGEKLFF
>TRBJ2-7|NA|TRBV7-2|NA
TGTGCCAGCAGCTTGTCGAGACGAGTCCATCTCACCTACGAGCAGTACTTC
CASSLSRRVHLTYEQYF
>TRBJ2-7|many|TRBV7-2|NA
TGTGCCAGCAGCTTAGAAGCTGGCTACGAGCAGTACTTC
CASSLEAGYEQYF
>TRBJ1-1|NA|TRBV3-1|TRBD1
TGTGCCAGCAGGAAGACAGGGTCTGAGGCTTTCTTT
CASRKTGSEAFF
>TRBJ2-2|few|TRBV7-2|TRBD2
TGTGCCAGCAGCTCGACTAGCTTCTACACCGGGGAGCTGTTTTTT
CASSSTSFYTGELFF
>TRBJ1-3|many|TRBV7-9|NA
TGTGCCAGCAGTCACTTCAGGCCCTCTGGAAACACCATATATTTT
CASSHFRPSGNTIYF
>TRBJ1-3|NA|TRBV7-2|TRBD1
TGTGCCAGCAGCCCTCCTCAGGACAGGGCAGGAAACACCATATATTTT
CASSPPQDRAGNTIYF
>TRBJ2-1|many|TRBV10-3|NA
TGTGCCATCAGTGCGCGGCCCTTCTTTATGGACAATGAGCAGTTCTTC
CAISARPFFMDNEQFF
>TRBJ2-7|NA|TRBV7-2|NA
TGTGCCAGCAGCTTAGATGGAACGGGGGTCTACGAGCAGTACTTC
CASSLDGTGVYEQYF
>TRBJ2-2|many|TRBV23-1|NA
TGCGCCATGAGGGTCGCCGGGGAGCTGTTTTTT
CAMRVAGELFF
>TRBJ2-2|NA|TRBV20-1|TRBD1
TGCAGTGCCCTTCAGGGGGCCGGAACCGGGGAGCTGTTTTTT
CSALQGAGTGELFF
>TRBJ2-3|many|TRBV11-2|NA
TGTGCCAGCAGCTTAGGTGGCCTAGCTGGAGATACGCAGTATTTT
CASSLGGLAGDTQYF
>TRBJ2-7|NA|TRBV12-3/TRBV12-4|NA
TGTGCCAGCAGTACCCGAGAATCCTACGAGCAGTACTTC
CASSTRESYEQYF
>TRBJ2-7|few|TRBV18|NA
TGTGCCAGCTCACTAGCGGAATCCTACGAGCAGTACTTC
CASSLAESYEQYF
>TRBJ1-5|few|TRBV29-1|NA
TGCAGCGTGAGGACAGTCGACAATCAGCCCCAGCATTTT
CSVRTVDNQPQHF
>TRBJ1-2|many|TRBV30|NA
TGTGCCCATAACGGCCTCGGCTCCTATGGCTACACCTTC
CAHNGLGSYGYTF
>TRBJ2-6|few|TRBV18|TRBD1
TGTGCCAGCTCACAGGGACAGGCGTCGGTGGGGGCCAACGTCCTGACTTTC
CASSQGQASVGANVLTF
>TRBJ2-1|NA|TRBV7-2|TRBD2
TGTGCCAGCAGCTTAGACGGGAGGCGTTTGAATGAGCAGTTCTTC
CASSLDGRRLNEQFF
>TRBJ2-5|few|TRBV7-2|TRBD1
TGTGCCAGCAGCGCCCGGGACAGGGAATCGGCGACCCAGTACTTC
CASSARDRESATQYF
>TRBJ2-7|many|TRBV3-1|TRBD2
TGTGCCAGCGGCAACGGGGTAGCGGGGAACTACGAGCAGTACTTC
CASGNGVAGNYEQYF
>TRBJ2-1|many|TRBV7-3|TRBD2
TGTGCCAGCAGCTTAAGACTAGCGGGAGATGAGCAGTTCTTC
CASSLRLAGDEQFF
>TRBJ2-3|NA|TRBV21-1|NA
TGTGCCAGCAGCAAGCCGAGGGTCCTTAGCACAGATACGCAGTATTTT
CASSKPRVLSTDTQYF
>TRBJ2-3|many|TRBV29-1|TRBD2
TGCAGCGTTGGGGGTAGGGAGGGTACGCAGTATTTT
CSVGGREGTQYF
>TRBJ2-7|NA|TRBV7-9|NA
TGTGCCAGCAGCTTATTAGTCGACGAGCAGTACTTC
CASSLLVDEQYF
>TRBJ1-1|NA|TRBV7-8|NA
TGTGCCAGCAGGTTGAACACTGAAGCTTTCTTT
CASRLNTEAFF
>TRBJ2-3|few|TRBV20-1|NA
TGCAGTGCTAGAGGGACAGCCACAGATACGCAGTATTTT
CSARGTATDTQYF
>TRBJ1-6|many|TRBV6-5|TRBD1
TGTGCCAGCAGCCAACAGGGGATATTTCGTCCACCCCTCCACTTT
CASSQQGIFRPPLHF
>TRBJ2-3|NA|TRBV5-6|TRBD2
TGTGCCAGCAGCTTGCTCAGTGGCGGGAGGGTCACGCAGTATTTT
CASSLLSGGRVTQYF
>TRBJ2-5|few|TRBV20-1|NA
TGCAGTGCTAGTAGGGACCCAATCCAAGAGACCCAGTACTTC
CSASRDPIQETQYF
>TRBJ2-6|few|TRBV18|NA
TGTGCCAGCTCACCACCGATCCAAGGAACCCGGGGCAACGTCCTGACTTTC
CASSPPIQGTRGNVLTF
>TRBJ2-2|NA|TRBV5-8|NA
TGTGCCAGCAGCTTGGCGGCCCACACCGGGGAGCTGTTTTTT
CASSLAAHTGELFF
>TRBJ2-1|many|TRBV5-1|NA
TGCGCCAGCAGCCTCCAGGCTATGAGCTCCTACAATGAGCAGTTCTTC
CASSLQAMSSYNEQFF
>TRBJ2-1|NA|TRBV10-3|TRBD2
TGTGCCATCAGTGAGGCTAGCGGGAGCAATGAGCAGTTCTTC
CAISEASGSNEQFF
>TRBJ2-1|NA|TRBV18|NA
TGTGCCAGCTCACCACCTATAGGCGGGACCAATGAGCAGTTCTTC
CASSPPIGGTNEQFF
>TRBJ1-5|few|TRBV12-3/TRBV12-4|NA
TGTGCCAGCAGTTCGAGGGTCAATCAGCCCCAGCATTTT
CASSSRVNQPQHF
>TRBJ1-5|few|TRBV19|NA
TGTGCCAGTAGCATGGGGGTGGACGGCAATCAGCCCCAGCATTTT
CASSMGVDGNQPQHF
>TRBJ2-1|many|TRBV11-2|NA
TGTGCCAGCAGCTTAGGTAGCGGTGGTCTCGGCAATGAGCAGTTCTTC
CASSLGSGGLGNEQFF
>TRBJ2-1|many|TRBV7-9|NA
TGTGCCAGCAGCTTAGCCCCTCTCAATGAGCAGTTCTTC
CASSLAPLNEQFF
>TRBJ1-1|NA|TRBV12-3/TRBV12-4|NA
TGTGCCAGCAGTTTATATGTGGCCGCGATGAACACTGAAGCTTTCTTT
CASSLYVAAMNTEAFF
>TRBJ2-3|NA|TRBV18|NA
TGTGCCAGCTCACCAAGAACTTCTTCAGGGGCAGATACGCAGTATTTT
CASSPRTSSGADTQYF
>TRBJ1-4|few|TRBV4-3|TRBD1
TGCGCCAGCAGCCAGGCCCGGGACAGGGGAAATGAAAAACTGTTTTTT
CASSQARDRGNEKLFF
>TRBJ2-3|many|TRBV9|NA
TGTGCCAGCAGCGTGCGACCCATCAGCACAGATACGCAGTATTTT
CASSVRPISTDTQYF
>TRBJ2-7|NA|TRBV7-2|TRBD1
TGTGCCAGCAGCTTATCGGACAGGGGGAGGGCCTACGAGCAGTACTTC
CASSLSDRGRAYEQYF